What follows are 17 T cell receptor beta chains derived from one specimen sequenced in a study of T-cell reconstitution after alpha-beta-depleted transplantation in children. As it was prepared, the TCRbeta library received unique molecular identifiers. TCRdb reprocessed the PCR reads via MiXCR and lists one record per CDR3 protein. The profile shows 90,000 to 130,000 distinct CDR3 sequences, around a tenth of them singletons. The source was PBMCs from the stem cell graft donor, collected from the stem cell graft. The receptors shown here come from a human donor who donated a stem cell graft to a child with acute lymphoblastic leukemia.

This clonotype came up many times. The chain joins TRBV7-2 to TRBJ2-2; D remains unclear. CDR1 and CDR2 from the germline V gene are SGHTA and FQGNSA. The CDR3 is made up of 13 amino acids. Trimming removed 4 bases from V and 5 bases from J, with 8 bases in between. DNA for the CDR3: TGTGCCAGCAGCTCCATCGGGACCGGGGAGCTGTTTTTT. It is translated as CASSSIGTGELFF.

This clonotype was seen at least ten times. V usage is TRBV10-3 and J usage is TRBJ2-3, with D maybe TRBD2 (7 bases). The CDR3 length is 13 residues. Trimming left V 9 bases short and J 2 bases short, with 12 bases between. Germline V CDR1 and CDR2: ENHRY, SYGVKD. CDR3 sequence: CAISRGATDTQYF. The CDR3 nucleotides are TGTGCCATATCACGGGGGGCCACAGATACGCAGTATTTT.

This clonotype was found many times. V is TRBV5-1 and J is TRBJ2-7, with 7 bases that match TRBD1. The V gene end was trimmed by 4 bases and the J gene end by 12 bases; junction bases not matched to a gene: 7. This CDR3 has 11 residues. Germline lookup yields CDR1 SGHRS and CDR2 YFSETQ. CDR3 sequence (DNA): TGCGCCAGCAGCGGAGACAGGGTATGGTACTTC. Its protein is CASSGDRVWYF.

A single count supports this clonotype. The chain combines TRBV9 with TRBJ1-3, with 7 bases matching TRBD1. CDR3 length: 17 residues. In germline, CDR1 is SGDLS, CDR2 YYNGEE. Losses at the gene ends were 2 bases for V and 0 bases for J; bases not matched to a gene: 8. Here the CDR3 DNA reads TGTGCCAGCAGCGTCTCCGGGACAGCCCGCTCTGGAAACACCATATATTTT. This codes for CASSVSGTARSGNTIYF.

The table lists this clonotype with many counts. The V call is TRBV24-1, the J call TRBJ2-5; 11 nucleotides align to TRBD2. The ends lost 5 bases at V and 4 bases at J; junction bases unmatched: 8. This CDR3 region has 16 residues. CDR1 and CDR2 from the germline V gene are KGHDR and SFDVKD. In DNA form, the CDR3 reads TGTGCCACCAGTGTCCCACTAGCGGGAGAGGGAGAGACCCAGTACTTC. Protein: CATSVPLAGEGETQYF.

This clonotype was observed at least ten times. The chain has TRBV5-6 and TRBJ2-1, with TRBD1 matching over 9 bases. There are 16 residues in the CDR3. Germline V gives CDR1 SGHDT, CDR2 YYEEEE. V shed 0 bases, J shed 5 bases, and the junction held 6 bases outside the gene matches. CDR3 loop: CASSLDRGRLNNEQFF. DNA of the CDR3: TGTGCCAGCAGCTTGGACAGGGGGCGTCTAAACAATGAGCAGTTCTTC.

This clonotype was found many times. This rearrangement joins TRBV7-8 to TRBJ2-3, with 7 bases matching TRBD1. The V gene's germline CDR1 is SGHVS and CDR2 FQNEAQ. Germline trimming cut 4 bases from V and 1 base from J; bases unmatched to any gene: 11. This CDR3 spans 17 amino acids. CDR3 region: CASSSSVRDSRTDTQYF. The CDR3 DNA follows: TGTGCCAGCAGCTCTAGTGTCCGGGACAGCCGCACAGATACGCAGTATTTT.

The sample holds many counts of this clonotype. V usage is TRBV5-5 and J usage is TRBJ1-5; 7 positions agree with TRBD1. V lost 7 bases to trimming and J lost 0 bases; unmatched junction nucleotides: 4. This CDR3 is built from 14 residues. In germline, CDR1 is SGHKS, CDR2 YYEKEE (reference sequence). This CDR3 reads CASGTEYSNQPQHF. The DNA for the CDR3 is TGTGCCAGCGGGACAGAGTATAGCAATCAGCCCCAGCATTTT.

This clonotype was observed at least ten times. The J gene is TRBJ2-1, the V gene TRBV6-4; maybe TRBD2 (5 bases). The CDR3 runs to 15 residues. The germline gives CDR1 MRHNA, CDR2 SNTAGT. V shed 2 bases and J shed 8 bases, with 16 bases lying between them. CDR3 loop: CASSDGLAEGYEQFF. The CDR3 DNA reads TGTGCCAGCAGTGACGGGCTAGCCGAGGGTTATGAGCAGTTCTTC.

This clonotype has ten or more counts. This chain uses TRBV12-3 or TRBV12-4 with TRBJ2-5; 9 bases line up with TRBD1. The CDR3 loop spans 14 amino acids. Unmatched junction bases numbered 3, after V lost 5 bases and J lost 2 bases. DNA of the CDR3: TGTGCCAGCAGTCCTGGGACAGGGCAAGAGACCCAGTACTTC. It specifies CASSPGTGQETQYF.

This clonotype was recorded at least ten times. V and J are TRBV4-3 and TRBJ2-1; D perhaps matches TRBD2 (5 bases). The germline V gene encodes CDR1 LGHNA and CDR2 YSLEER. V lost 0 bases and J 3 bases, leaving 6 bases between the germline ends. This CDR3 has 14 amino acids. The CDR3 protein is CASSQDGVYNEQFF. The CDR3 DNA is TGCGCCAGCAGCCAAGACGGGGTCTACAATGAGCAGTTCTTC.

The sample holds many counts of this clonotype. The chain employs TRBV15 and TRBJ2-7, with D possibly being TRBD1 (5 bases). The CDR3 runs 13 residues. Germline values: CDR1 LNHNV, CDR2 YYDKDF (reference sequence). V lost 0 bases to trimming and J lost 6 bases, with 9 bases between them. The CDR3 region has the DNA TGTGCCACCAGCAGAGATTGGGGCGGCGAGCAGTACTTC. Amino acid sequence: CATSRDWGGEQYF.

There are many counts of this clonotype. V usage is TRBV20-1 and J usage is TRBJ1-1; D uncertain. Per the germline V gene, CDR1 is DFQATT and CDR2 is SNEGSKA (reference sequence). V was cut by 6 bases and J by 1 base, with 15 bases left in between. There are 14 residues in the CDR3. CDR3 DNA sequence: TGCAGTGCCAAAAAAACCGACGGGAACACTGAAGCTTTCTTT. This sequence encodes CSAKKTDGNTEAFF.

This clonotype has ten or more counts. This rearrangement joins TRBV12-3 or TRBV12-4 to TRBJ2-5; 8 bases are a match to TRBD1. The CDR3 has 14 residues. Trimming at V came to 5 bases and at J to 5 bases, leaving 7 bases not matched to a gene. CDR3 protein: CASSPRQGMETQYF. CDR3 coding DNA: TGTGCCAGCAGTCCCCGACAGGGGATGGAGACCCAGTACTTC.

This clonotype showed up many times. In nucleotides, the CDR3 is TGCGCCAGCAGCTTGGCGGGCAGAGCAAAAAACATTCAGTACTTC. It specifies CASSLAGRAKNIQYF. J is TRBJ2-4 and V is TRBV5-1; D remains unclear. The CDR3 is made up of 15 amino acids. Germline values: CDR1 SGHRS, CDR2 YFSETQ. With 0 bases removed from V and 4 bases from J, the gap between germline ends came to 11 bases.

This clonotype was observed at least ten times. The chain couples TRBV6-1 to TRBJ2-7; 9 bases match TRBD1. The length of the CDR3 is 17 residues. The germline V gene encodes CDR1 MNHNS and CDR2 SASEGT. The junction had 21 bases not matched to a gene; V was cut back by 9 bases and J by 6 bases. The CDR3, as DNA: TGTGCCAGTACTCCTAGGACAGGGGCCATCCGGGCGATCGAGCAGTACTTC. Translated: CASTPRTGAIRAIEQYF.

This clonotype was recorded many times. The rearrangement joins TRBV18 to TRBJ1-2; D gene unclear. The V gene's germline CDR1 is KGHSH and CDR2 LQKENI. V was shortened by 3 bases and J by 5 bases, with 16 bases between the two germline ends. The CDR3 length is 15 residues. CDR3 bases: TGTGCCAGCTCACCCCCCCAGCGGGCTATGTATGGCTACACCTTC. Translating it yields CASSPPQRAMYGYTF.